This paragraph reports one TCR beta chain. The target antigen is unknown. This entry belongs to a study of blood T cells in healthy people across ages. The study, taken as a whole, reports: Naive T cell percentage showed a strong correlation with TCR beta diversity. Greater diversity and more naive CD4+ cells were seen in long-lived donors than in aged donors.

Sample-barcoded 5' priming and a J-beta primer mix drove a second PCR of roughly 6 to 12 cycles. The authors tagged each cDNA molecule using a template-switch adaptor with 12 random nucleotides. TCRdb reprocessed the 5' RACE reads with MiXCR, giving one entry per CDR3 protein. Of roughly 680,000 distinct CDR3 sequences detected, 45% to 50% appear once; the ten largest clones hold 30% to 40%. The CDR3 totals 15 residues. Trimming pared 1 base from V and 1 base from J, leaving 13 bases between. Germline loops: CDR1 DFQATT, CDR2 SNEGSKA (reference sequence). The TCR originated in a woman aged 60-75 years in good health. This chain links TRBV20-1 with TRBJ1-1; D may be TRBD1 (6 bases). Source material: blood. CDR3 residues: CSARGPGHKNTEAFF. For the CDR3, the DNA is TGCAGTGCTAGAGGTCCGGGACACAAGAACACTGAAGCTTTCTTT.